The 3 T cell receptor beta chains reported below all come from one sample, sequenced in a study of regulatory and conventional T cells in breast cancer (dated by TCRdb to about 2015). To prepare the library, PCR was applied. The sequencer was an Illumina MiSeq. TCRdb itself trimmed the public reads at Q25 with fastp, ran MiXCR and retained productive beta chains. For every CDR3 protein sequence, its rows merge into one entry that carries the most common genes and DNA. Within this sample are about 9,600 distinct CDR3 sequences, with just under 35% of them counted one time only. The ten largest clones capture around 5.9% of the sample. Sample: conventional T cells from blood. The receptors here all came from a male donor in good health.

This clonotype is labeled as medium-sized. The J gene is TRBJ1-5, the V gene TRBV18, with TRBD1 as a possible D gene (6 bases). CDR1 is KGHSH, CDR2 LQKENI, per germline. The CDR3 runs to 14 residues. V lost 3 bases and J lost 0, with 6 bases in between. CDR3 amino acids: CASSPGASNQPQHF. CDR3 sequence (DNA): TGTGCCAGCTCACCGGGGGCTAGCAATCAGCCCCAGCATTTT. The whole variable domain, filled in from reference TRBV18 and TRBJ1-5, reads NAGVMQNPRHLVRRRGQEARLRCSPMKGHSHVYWYRQLPEEGLKFMVYLQKENIIDESGMPKERFSAEFPKEGPSILRIQQVVRGDSAAYFCASSPGASNQPQHFGDGTRLSIL.

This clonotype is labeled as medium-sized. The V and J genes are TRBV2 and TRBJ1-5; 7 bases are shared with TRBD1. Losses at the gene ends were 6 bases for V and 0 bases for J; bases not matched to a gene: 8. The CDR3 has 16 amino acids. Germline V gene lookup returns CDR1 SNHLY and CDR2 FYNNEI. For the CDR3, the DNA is TGTGCCAGCAGAGGCCGGACAGGTTATAGCAATCAGCCCCAGCATTTT. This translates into CASRGRTGYSNQPQHF.

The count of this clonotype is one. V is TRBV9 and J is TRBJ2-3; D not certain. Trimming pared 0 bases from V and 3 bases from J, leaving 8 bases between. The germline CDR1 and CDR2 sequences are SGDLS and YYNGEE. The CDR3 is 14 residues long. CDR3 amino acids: CASSVAGRTDTQYF. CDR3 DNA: TGTGCCAGCAGCGTAGCAGGTCGGACAGATACGCAGTATTTT.